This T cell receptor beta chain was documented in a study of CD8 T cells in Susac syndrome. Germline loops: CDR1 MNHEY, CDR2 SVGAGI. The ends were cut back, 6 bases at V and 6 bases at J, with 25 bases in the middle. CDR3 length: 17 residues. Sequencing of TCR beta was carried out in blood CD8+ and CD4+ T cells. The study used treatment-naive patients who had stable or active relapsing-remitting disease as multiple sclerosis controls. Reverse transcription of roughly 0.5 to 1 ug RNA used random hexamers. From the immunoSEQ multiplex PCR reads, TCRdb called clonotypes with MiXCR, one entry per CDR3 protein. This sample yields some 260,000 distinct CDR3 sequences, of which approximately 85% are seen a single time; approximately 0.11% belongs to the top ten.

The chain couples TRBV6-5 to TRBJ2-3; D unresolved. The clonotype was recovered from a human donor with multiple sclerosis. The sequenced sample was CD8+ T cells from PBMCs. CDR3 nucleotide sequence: TGTGCCAGCAGCTACCCAGACGGTCGGAGTAACCTGGATACGCAGTATTTT. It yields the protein CASSYPDGRSNLDTQYF.